This T cell receptor (beta chain) was recovered during a study of T cell responses to AZD1222 COVID-19 vaccine. The CDR3 covers 15 residues. The germline V gene has CDR1 LGHNA and CDR2 YSLEER. The V and J ends lost 1 base and 0 bases respectively, with 10 bases between them. Sequenced by immunoSEQ multiplex PCR; TCRdb stores in-frame clones only, minus some. This table holds 150,000 or so clones, 85% to 95% found once. At least ten counts were recorded for this clone. The source of this sequence is an adult in good health. V usage is TRBV4-3 and J usage is TRBJ2-7; D gene ambiguous. The input for sequencing was peripheral blood, taken on day 0 of AZD1222 vaccination. The CDR3 region is CASSQALDSSYEQYF. CDR3 DNA sequence: TGCGCCAGCAGCCAAGCTTTAGACTCCTCCTACGAGCAGTACTTC.